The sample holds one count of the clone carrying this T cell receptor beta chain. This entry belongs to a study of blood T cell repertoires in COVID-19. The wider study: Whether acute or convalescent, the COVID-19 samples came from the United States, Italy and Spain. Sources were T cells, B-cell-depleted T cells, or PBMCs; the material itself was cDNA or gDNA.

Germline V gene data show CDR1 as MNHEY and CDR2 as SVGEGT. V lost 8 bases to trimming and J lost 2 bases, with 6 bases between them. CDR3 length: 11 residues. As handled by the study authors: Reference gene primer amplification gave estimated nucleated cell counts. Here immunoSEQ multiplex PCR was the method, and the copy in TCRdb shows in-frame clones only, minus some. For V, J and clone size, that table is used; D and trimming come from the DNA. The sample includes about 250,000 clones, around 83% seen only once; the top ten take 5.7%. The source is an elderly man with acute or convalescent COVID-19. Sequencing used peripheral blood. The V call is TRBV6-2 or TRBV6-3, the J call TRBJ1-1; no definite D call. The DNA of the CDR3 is TGTGCCAGCCGCCTAAACACTGAAGCTTTCTTT. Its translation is CASRLNTEAFF.